This passage covers 6 T cell receptor beta chains from one sample sequenced in a study of T cell repertoires in cytomegalovirus infection. TCRdb ran MiXCR on the reads and lists one entry per CDR3 protein. The sample comprises some 230,000 distinct CDR3 sequences, roughly 23% of which are singletons, and around a sixth rests with the top ten. Sequencing input: CD8+ T cells from PBMCs. The receptors were gathered from a human donor in good health (CMV status not recorded). Some clones in this sample may be carry-over from other donors' samples.

This clonotype was observed a few times. This chain joins TRBV28 and TRBJ1-1; no firm D call. The V gene lost 3 bases and the J gene lost 0 bases, with 5 bases spanning the gap. Germline CDR1 MDHEN, CDR2 SYDVKM. The CDR3 consists of 13 residues. In DNA form, the CDR3 reads TGTGCCAGCAGTTTCAACATGAACACTGAAGCTTTCTTT. This codes for CASSFNMNTEAFF. Full variable domain (missing parts from reference TRBV28 and TRBJ1-1): DVKVTQSSRYLVKRTGEKVFLECVQDMDHENMFWYRQDPGLGLRLIYFSYDVKMKEKGDIPEGYSVSREKKERFSLILESASTNQTSMYLCASSFNMNTEAFFGQGTRLTVV.

This rearrangement joins TRBV7-2 to TRBJ2-7, with D unresolved. Germline V gene data show CDR1 as SGHTA and CDR2 as FQGNSA. This CDR3 region has 17 residues. Trimming stripped 1 base from V and 5 bases from J, with 21 bases between. CDR3 sequence: CASSLGPGRRLKDEQYF. Written as DNA, the CDR3 is TGTGCCAGCAGCTTAGGTCCCGGACGTCGGTTGAAGGACGAGCAGTACTTC.

The sample holds a few counts of this clonotype. The J gene is TRBJ1-2, the V gene TRBV4-1; possibly TRBD1 for D (5 bases). Trimming took off 4 bases at V and 7 bases at J, with 16 bases between the two ends. The CDR3 extends over 14 amino acids. Germline lookup yields CDR1 MGHRA and CDR2 YSYEKL. This CDR3 is CASSPTPGRGGYTF. DNA for the CDR3: TGCGCCAGCAGCCCGACCCCCGGAAGGGGTGGCTACACCTTC.

The rearrangement uses TRBV28 and TRBJ1-1, with D possibly matching TRBD1 (6 bases). V gave up 1 base and J gave up 8 bases, with 8 bases separating them. The CDR3 loop spans 12 amino acids. Germline CDR1 MDHEN, CDR2 SYDVKM. CDR3 loop: CASSLLGQEAFF. The CDR3 DNA reads TGTGCCAGCAGTTTATTAGGACAGGAAGCTTTCTTT.

This clonotype has more than one count but fewer than ten. The chain carries TRBV19 and TRBJ2-1, with D tentatively TRBD2 (6 bases). V dropped 3 bases and J dropped 1 base, with 10 bases sitting between them. The germline CDR1 and CDR2 sequences are LNHDA and SQIVND (reference sequence). The CDR3 contains 15 residues. The DNA of the CDR3 is TGTGCCAGTAGTATTGGAGGGGATTCCTACAATGAGCAGTTCTTC. Translated, it gives CASSIGGDSYNEQFF.

The rearrangement uses TRBV20-1 and TRBJ2-5; D uncertain. Trimming shortened V by 1 base and J by 0 bases, and 9 bases separated the two germline ends. CDR3 length: 14 amino acids. Germline CDR1 and CDR2: DFQATT and SNEGSKA (reference sequence). For the CDR3, the DNA is TGCAGTGCTAGAGGATCGGCATACCAAGAGACCCAGTACTTC. Its translation: CSARGSAYQETQYF.